This TCR beta chain was captured by sequencing in a study of T-cell reconstitution after alpha-beta-depleted transplantation in children. Preparation of the TCRbeta library was carried out with unique molecular identifiers. TCRdb reanalysed the PCR reads using MiXCR and keeps one entry per CDR3 protein. The sample lists a few hundred thousand distinct CDR3 sequences; over 9% were seen once. The CDR3 has 14 amino acids. V was shortened by 1 base and J by 4 bases, with 7 bases between the two germline ends. Germline CDR1 and CDR2: SGHVS and FQNEAQ. The sample in question was PBMCs from the stem cell graft donor, obtained from the stem cell graft. The V call is TRBV7-8, the J call TRBJ2-2, with unresolved D. The TCR was taken from a human donor who donated a stem cell graft to a child with acute lymphoblastic leukemia. CDR3 coding DNA: TGTGCCAGCAGCTTAGTGCTTAGCACCGGGGAGCTGTTTTTT. Protein sequence: CASSLVLSTGELFF.